These 5 T cell receptor beta chains originate from one sample sequenced in a study of blood T cell repertoires in COVID-19. The assay was immunoSEQ multiplex PCR, and TCRdb's table has in-frame clones only and misses some. The sample shows about 210,000 clones, 75% to 90% of them seen only once. The sequencing input was PBMCs or T cells enriched from blood (not recorded which). The receptors originated from a woman aged 25 to 45 who had been exposed to COVID-19.

The V and J genes are TRBV7-9 and TRBJ1-6; 8 nucleotides align to TRBD1. The trim removed 1 base at V and 9 bases at J, leaving 5 bases unmatched. The CDR3 is made up of 15 amino acids. The germline gives CDR1 SEHNR, CDR2 FQNEAQ (reference sequence). CDR3 region: CASSLVTGGGSPLHF. The CDR3 coding sequence is TGTGCCAGCAGCTTAGTCACAGGGGGAGGTTCACCCCTCCACTTT.

This clone showed up many times. This sample includes further DNA sequences coding for the same CDR3. V and J are TRBV5-1 and TRBJ2-1, with no clear D. In germline, CDR1 is SGHRS, CDR2 YFSETQ. Trimming cost V 1 base and J 6 bases, with 5 bases left between them. The CDR3 covers 12 residues. The CDR3 loop is CASSLPSNEQFF. CDR3 bases: TGCGCCAGCAGCTTGCCTAGCAATGAGCAGTTCTTC.

This sequence joins TRBV12-1 and TRBJ1-1; TRBD1, the table's D call, was not compared with the DNA. TRBV12-1 is assigned pseudogene status. The CDR3 spans 16 residues. As DNA, the CDR3 is TGTGCCAGCAGCTATGGGCCGCCGGCCATGAACACTGAAGCTTTCTTT. Protein: CASSYGPPAMNTEAFF.

The rearrangement joins TRBV7-6 to TRBJ1-5, with TRBD1 matching over 8 bases. The CDR3 spans 15 residues. V shed 5 bases and J 2 bases; nucleotides not matched to a gene: 5. Germline CDR1 reads SGHVS; CDR2 reads FNYEAQ. The CDR3 sequence: CASSRGQAGNQPQHF. CDR3 in DNA: TGTGCCAGCAGCCGGGGACAGGCGGGCAATCAGCCCCAGCATTTT.

This clone has a handful of counts. The chain combines TRBV3-1 (or the pseudogene TRBV3-2) with TRBJ1-2, with D perhaps matching TRBD1 (5 bases). Trimming shortened V by 6 bases and J by 3 bases, and 17 bases separated the two germline ends. The CDR3 consists of 15 residues. Germline CDR1 reads LGHDT; CDR2 reads YNNKEL (reference sequence). The CDR3 DNA follows: TGTGCCAGCAGAGGGTGGGCAGGGAAGGACTATGGCTACACCTTC. Translation gives CASRGWAGKDYGYTF.